A single sample is the source of the 26 T cell receptor beta chains below, sequenced in a study of radiotherapy plus CTLA-4 blockade in lung cancer. Assay: immunoSEQ multiplex PCR; the TCRdb copy retains only in-frame clones and omits some. The data contain about 38,000 clones, over 65% of them singletons. The sequencing here drew on peripheral blood, taken from a patient treated with radiotherapy plus ipilimumab. The receptors originated from a human donor with non-small cell lung cancer who had stable disease on radiotherapy plus ipilimumab.

This clone was found a few times. The chain combines TRBV14 with TRBJ1-2; D is ambiguous. This CDR3 has 13 amino acids. The V end lost 0 bases, the J end lost 2 bases, and 4 bases lay between the germline ends. Germline values: CDR1 SGHDN, CDR2 FVKESK. The CDR3 sequence: CASSQERNYGYTF. CDR3 coding DNA: TGTGCCAGCAGCCAAGAACGGAACTATGGCTACACCTTC.

The chain uses TRBV5-5 and TRBJ1-2; D gene unclear. The CDR3 spans 15 residues. V shed 4 bases and J shed 4 bases, with 17 bases lying between them. Germline V gene lookup returns CDR1 SGHKS and CDR2 YYEKEE (reference sequence). The CDR3 is CASSQLGTAPYGYTF. In nucleotides, the CDR3 is TGTGCCAGCAGCCAATTAGGAACCGCACCCTATGGCTACACCTTC.

This clone appeared a single time. The chain recombines TRBV28 with TRBJ2-7, with a weak D call TRBD1 (5 bases). The CDR3 has 16 residues. V lost 3 bases and J lost 4, with 19 bases in between. The germline gives CDR1 MDHEN, CDR2 SYDVKM. The CDR3 DNA follows: TGTGCCAGCAGTTTTGTTGGGGCCCCCGATCCGTACGAGCAGTACGTC. Translated: CASSFVGAPDPYEQYV.

The chain uses TRBV2 and TRBJ2-3; D assignment may be TRBD1 or TRBD2 (5 bases each). Trimming removed 6 bases from V and 2 bases from J, with 18 bases in between. The CDR3 runs to 16 residues. Germline V lookup: CDR1 SNHLY, CDR2 FYNNEI. The CDR3 DNA is TGTGCCAGCAGGGCTTGGGGGATTACCGTCACAGATACGCAGTATTTT. Residues: CASRAWGITVTDTQYF.

This clone was seen once. The rearrangement links TRBV11-3 to TRBJ2-7; a possible D gene is TRBD1 (5 bases). Germline V gene data show CDR1 as SGHNT and CDR2 as YENEEA. CDR3 length: 14 amino acids. Trimming took 6 bases from V and 1 from J, leaving 13 bases between them. The CDR3 DNA sequence: TGTGCCAGCAGTAAGACAGCAACTTCCTACGAGCAGTACTTC. Protein product: CASSKTATSYEQYF.

This chain uses TRBV10-3 with TRBJ2-1; TRBD1 matches 10 bases. V lost 3 bases to trimming and J lost 6 bases; unmatched junction nucleotides: 8. The CDR3 has 16 residues. Germline values: CDR1 ENHRY, CDR2 SYGVKD. DNA for the CDR3: TGTGCCATCAGTGAACCCGGGACAGGGGTTAGCAATGAGCAGTTCTTC. This codes for CAISEPGTGVSNEQFF.

This rearrangement joins TRBV6-5 to TRBJ1-2, with 9 bases aligning to TRBD1. Per germline, CDR1 MNHEY and CDR2 SVGAGI. The CDR3 contains 15 residues. Unmatched junction bases numbered 9, after V lost 6 bases and J lost 4 bases. In DNA, the CDR3 is TGTGCCAGCAGCACCCACAGGGGGCAAAGCTATGGCTACACCTTC. Translating it yields CASSTHRGQSYGYTF.

The chain is built from TRBV6-1 and TRBJ1-5; 10 bases are a match to TRBD1. Per germline, CDR1 MNHNS and CDR2 SASEGT. After removal of 7 bases from V and 7 bases from J, the junction contained 7 bases not matched to a gene. The CDR3 loop spans 14 amino acids. The CDR3 reads CASTKTGGGQPQHF. CDR3 nucleotides: TGTGCCAGCACCAAGACAGGGGGCGGCCAGCCCCAGCATTTT.

This clone was seen more than once but under ten times. V usage is TRBV5-4 and J usage is TRBJ1-2; 8 positions match TRBD1. Germline values: CDR1 SGHNT, CDR2 YYREEE (reference sequence). Germline trimming cut 2 bases from V and 0 bases from J; bases unmatched to any gene: 3. This CDR3 is 15 amino acids long. The CDR3 nucleotides are TGTGCCAGCAGCTTCCAGGGGGCGGCTAACTATGGCTACACCTTC. As protein: CASSFQGAANYGYTF.

This clone was seen only once. This chain links TRBV27 with TRBJ2-7; 7 bases are shared with TRBD1. The CDR3 consists of 15 residues. Germline V gives CDR1 MNHEY, CDR2 SMNVEV (reference sequence). V was pared by 6 bases and J by 2 bases, with 10 bases of the junction left unmatched. The DNA for the CDR3 is TGTGCCAGCAGGCCTGGGGACAGCCGGACCTACGAGCAGTACGTC. Protein: CASRPGDSRTYEQYV.

This clone was seen once. DNA of the CDR3: TGCGCCAGCAGCCTCTCCGGGACTAACTACAATGAGCAGTTCTTC. It translates to CASSLSGTNYNEQFF. The rearrangement links TRBV5-1 to TRBJ2-1; 7 bases line up with TRBD2. Germline-derived CDR1 and CDR2 are SGHRS and YFSETQ. The CDR3 length is 15 residues. J was trimmed by 3 bases and V by 4 bases; bases with no gene match: 7. Using reference TRBV5-1 and TRBJ2-1 for the parts outside the CDR3, the full variable domain is KAGVTQTPRYLIKTRGQQVTLSCSPISGHRSVSWYQQTPGQGLQFLFEYFSETQRNKGNFPGRFSGRQFSNSRSEMNVSTLELGDSALYLCASSLSGTNYNEQFFGPGTRLTVL.

J is TRBJ2-7 and V is TRBV7-8, with 10 bases matching TRBD1. After removal of 1 base from V and 1 base from J, the junction contained 4 bases not matched to a gene. The V gene's germline CDR1 is SGHVS and CDR2 FQNEAQ. The CDR3 totals 16 residues. The CDR3 sequence is CASSLEGQGMSYEQYF. The CDR3 DNA reads TGTGCCAGCAGCTTAGAGGGACAGGGGATGTCCTACGAGCAGTACTTC. Drawing the rest from reference TRBV7-8 and TRBJ2-7, the complete variable domain is GAGVSQSPRYKVAKRGQDVALRCDPISGHVSLFWYQQALGQGPEFLTYFQNEAQLDKSGLPSDRFFAERPEGSVSTLKIQRTQQEDSAVYLCASSLEGQGMSYEQYFGPGTRLTVT.

The rearrangement uses TRBV7-9 and TRBJ1-5; tentative D call: TRBD1 (6 bases). Between the trimmed V and J ends, which lost 2 bases and 6 bases, there was a span of 14 bases. This CDR3 has 15 residues. Looked up from germline, CDR1 is SEHNR and CDR2 is FQNEAQ (reference sequence). The DNA for the CDR3 is TGTGCCAGCAGCTTATTCCAGGGGTCTGCTCAGCCCCAGCATTTT. Translation: CASSLFQGSAQPQHF.

V gene TRBV18 combines with J gene TRBJ1-1; the match to TRBD1 covers 10 bases. V lost 3 bases, J lost 1 base, and 5 bases stayed unmatched. Per the germline V gene, CDR1 is KGHSH and CDR2 is LQKENI. This CDR3 contains 16 residues. CDR3 nucleotide sequence: TGTGCCAGCTCACCGCGGGACAGGGGCCCGAACACTGAAGCTTTCTTT. It specifies CASSPRDRGPNTEAFF.

The chain is built from TRBV6-4 and TRBJ2-2; possible D gene TRBD1, 7 bases. Trimming took 2 bases from V and 2 from J, leaving 15 bases between them. Per germline, CDR1 MRHNA and CDR2 SNTAGT. The CDR3 has 17 amino acids. This CDR3 is CASSDGGTAANTGELFF. The CDR3 nucleotides are TGTGCCAGCAGTGACGGGGGGACAGCGGCAAACACCGGGGAGCTGTTTTTT.

In this sample, this clone turned up once. The rearrangement uses TRBV2 and TRBJ2-5; D is undetermined. The CDR3 length is 15 residues. Trimming took off 4 bases at V and 3 bases at J, with 15 bases between the two ends. Germline V gene data show CDR1 as SNHLY and CDR2 as FYNNEI. CDR3 in amino acids: CASSGPGALEETQYF. CDR3 nucleotides: TGTGCCAGCAGTGGCCCAGGAGCGCTCGAAGAGACCCAGTACTTC.

The chain uses TRBV7-8 and TRBJ2-6; D is perhaps TRBD2 (7 bases). There are 20 residues in the CDR3. The V end lost 1 base, the J end lost 0 bases, and 19 bases lay between the germline ends. Per the germline V gene, CDR1 is SGHVS and CDR2 is FQNEAQ. Here the CDR3 DNA reads TGTGCCAGCAGCTTAGATCCGGCGGGGGCTGCTAGCTCTGGGGCCAACGTCCTGACTTTC. Translation: CASSLDPAGAASSGANVLTF.

This chain uses TRBV5-8 with TRBJ2-1; TRBD1 might be the D (6 bases). V was shortened by 0 bases and J by 6 bases, with 13 bases between the two germline ends. CDR1 and CDR2 from the germline V gene are SGHTS and YDEGEE. This CDR3 is 15 amino acids long. CDR3 region: CASSLDRVRGNEQFF. CDR3 bases: TGTGCCAGCAGCTTGGACAGGGTACGAGGCAATGAGCAGTTCTTC.

The chain carries TRBV4-1 and TRBJ1-6; 7 positions agree with TRBD1. The germline gives CDR1 MGHRA, CDR2 YSYEKL. Trimming removed 5 bases from V and 7 bases from J; junction bases left unmatched: 5. This CDR3 has 14 residues. CDR3 DNA: TGCGCCAGCAGCTCCCCGGACAGGAATTCACCCCTCCACTTT. Translating it yields CASSSPDRNSPLHF.

The chain uses TRBV7-2 and TRBJ1-5; D gene ambiguous. This CDR3 is 12 amino acids long. The V end was cut by 5 bases, the J end by 3 bases, with 5 bases between. CDR1 and CDR2 (germline): SGHTA, FQGNSA. The CDR3 nucleotides are TGTGCCAGCAGCCAATTCAATCAGCCCCAGCATTTT. Its translation: CASSQFNQPQHF.

The V call is TRBV4-1, the J call TRBJ1-5, with 7 bases lining up with TRBD1. The CDR3 runs 18 residues. Germline lookup yields CDR1 MGHRA and CDR2 YSYEKL. The trim removed 2 bases at V and 0 bases at J, leaving 10 bases unmatched. The CDR3 DNA follows: TGCGCCAGCAGCCAAATAGACAGGGCGCCTTATAGCAATCAGCCCCAGCATTTT. It encodes CASSQIDRAPYSNQPQHF.

This clone was seen only a few times. The chain is built from TRBV7-9 and TRBJ2-3; D possibly corresponds to TRBD1 (6 bases). The ends were cut back, 5 bases at V and 1 base at J, with 13 bases in the middle. The CDR3 runs 15 residues. CDR1 and CDR2 (germline): SEHNR, FQNEAQ (reference sequence). The CDR3 reads CASSAPGAGTDTQYF. CDR3 DNA sequence: TGTGCCAGCAGCGCCCCAGGGGCGGGCACAGATACGCAGTATTTT.

This clone occurred once. Here the CDR3 DNA reads TGTGCCAGCAGCCTCGGACAGGGGACTGAAGCTTTCTTT. It yields the protein CASSLGQGTEAFF. J is TRBJ1-1 and V is TRBV14; 9 nucleotides agree with TRBD1. The J segment lost 5 bases and the V segment lost 4 bases, leaving 2 bases of the junction unmatched. The CDR3 is 13 amino acids. CDR1 is SGHDN and CDR2 is FVKESK in the germline V gene.

The genes are TRBV6-5 and TRBJ2-7; TRBD2 might be the D (6 bases). The V gene's germline CDR1 is MNHEY and CDR2 SVGAGI. The V end was cut by 5 bases, the J end by 2 bases, with 10 bases between. CDR3 length: 13 amino acids. The CDR3 DNA follows: TGTGCCAGCAGTCCGGGCGGGACCTACGAGCAGTACGTC. Translating it yields CASSPGGTYEQYV.

This clone was seen only a few times. The genes are TRBV13 and TRBJ1-2; TRBD1 agrees at 11 bases. The CDR3 is 15 amino acids. The V segment lost 8 bases and the J segment 4 bases; nucleotides outside the gene matches: 9. Germline V gives CDR1 PRHDT, CDR2 FYEKMQ (reference sequence). The CDR3, as DNA: TGTGCCAGCCGCTCGGGACAGGGGGGGGGCTATGGCTACACCTTC. Its translation is CASRSGQGGGYGYTF. Full variable domain (missing parts from reference TRBV13 and TRBJ1-2): AAGVIQSPRHLIKEKRETATLKCYPIPRHDTVYWYQQGPGQDPQFLISFYEKMQSDKGSIPDRFSAQQFSDYHSELNMSSLELGDSALYFCASRSGQGGGYGYTFGSGTRLTVV.

The chain links TRBV18 to TRBJ1-6, with D unresolved. The germline gives CDR1 KGHSH, CDR2 LQKENI. The CDR3 is 12 residues long. The V end lost 3 bases, the J end lost 11 bases, and 8 bases lay between the germline ends. CDR3 nucleotide sequence: TGTGCCAGCTCACCGGAACGGACACCCCTCCACTTT. It specifies CASSPERTPLHF.